These T cell receptor beta chains were read from a single sample in a study of regulatory T cells in long-lasting Graves disease. TCRdb fed the multiplex PCR reads into MiXCR, producing one record per CDR3 protein. Found here are 620,000 or so distinct CDR3 sequences, under 20% of them singletons; the top ten hold about 17%. This sample also belongs to another study, concerning T cells in Graves' hyperthyroidism and ophthalmopathy.

The sample here was peripheral blood mononuclear cells (PBMCs), taken at new diagnosis, from a patient treated with antithyroid drugs. All receptors come from a woman under 40 with Graves disease. Both conserved end residues are part of each CDR3. The D gene is left open where the match is weak. Part of the rows lack a size; the others show once, few, many or a class for expanded clones.

abundance	d_gene	v_gene	j_gene	CDR3aa	CDR3nt
many	-	TRBV5-1	TRBJ2-7	CASSLVPGGYEQYF	TGCGCCAGCAGCTTGGTTCCAGGCGGCTACGAGCAGTACTTC
-	-	TRBV19	TRBJ1-2	CATKRQAANYGYTF	TGTGCCACAAAAAGACAGGCAGCTAACTATGGCTACACCTTC
few	-	TRBV18	TRBJ2-1	CASSPPRKAPDNEQFF	TGTGCCAGCTCACCACCGAGGAAGGCCCCGGACAATGAGCAGTTCTTC
many	-	TRBV2	TRBJ2-7	CASSEAMPYEQYF	TGTGCCAGCAGTGAAGCAATGCCCTACGAGCAGTACTTC
many	TRBD2	TRBV28	TRBJ2-6	CATGGGANVLTF	TGTGCCACCGGGGGGGGGGCCAACGTCCTGACTTTC
many	-	TRBV7-9	TRBJ2-1	CASLASAYNEQFF	TGTGCCAGCTTGGCTAGCGCCTACAATGAGCAGTTCTTC
many	-	TRBV24-1	TRBJ1-2	CATSDPGRFYGYTF	TGTGCCACCAGTGATCCGGGACGATTCTATGGCTACACCTTC
many	-	TRBV6-1	TRBJ1-6	CASSGDGRMPLHF	TGTGCCAGCAGTGGGGACGGCCGGATGCCCCTCCACTTT
few	-	TRBV6-1	TRBJ2-3	CASILGGAEVDTQYF	TGTGCCAGCATCCTCGGAGGGGCCGAGGTAGATACGCAGTATTTT
-	-	TRBV5-4	TRBJ1-1	CASSLTDGPNTEAFF	TGTGCCAGCAGCTTAACCGACGGCCCCAACACTGAAGCTTTCTTT
many	-	TRBV5-1	TRBJ2-7	CASSYEGSYEQYF	TGCGCCAGCAGTTATGAGGGATCCTACGAGCAGTACTTC
many	-	TRBV12-3/TRBV12-4	TRBJ2-7	CASRRGGGEQYF	TGTGCCAGCAGAAGGGGGGGAGGCGAGCAGTACTTC
-	-	TRBV5-1	TRBJ2-7	CASSSNQGKGYEQYF	TGCGCCAGCAGCTCAAACCAGGGGAAGGGATACGAGCAGTACTTC
many	-	TRBV5-1	TRBJ2-1	CASSLSGGEQFF	TGCGCCAGCAGCTTGAGTGGAGGGGAGCAGTTCTTC
-	TRBD2	TRBV18	TRBJ2-5	CASSRLAGGSEKTQYF	TGTGCCAGCTCACGACTAGCGGGAGGTTCCGAGAAGACCCAGTACTTC
few	-	TRBV28	TRBJ1-2	CASSRNGYTF	TGTGCCAGCAGCCGGAATGGCTACACCTTC
few	-	TRBV19	TRBJ2-2	CASSIQGRAGELFF	TGTGCCAGTAGTATTCAGGGGCGGGCCGGGGAGCTGTTTTTT
-	TRBD1	TRBV12-3/TRBV12-4	TRBJ2-7	CASSQGQGVTYEQYF	TGTGCCAGCAGCCAAGGACAGGGGGTGACCTACGAGCAGTACTTC
-	-	TRBV9	TRBJ1-1	CASSVTHTNTEAFF	TGTGCCAGCAGCGTAACTCACACGAACACTGAAGCTTTCTTT
-	-	TRBV24-1	TRBJ2-3	CATRASIRNTDTQYF	TGTGCCACCAGAGCAAGTATTCGGAACACAGATACGCAGTATTTT
-	-	TRBV3-1	TRBJ1-3	CASSQVAKSFSGNTIYF	TGTGCCAGCAGCCAAGTGGCCAAGTCCTTCTCTGGAAACACCATATATTTT
many	TRBD2	TRBV7-6	TRBJ2-1	CASSTPRLAENNEQFF	TGTGCCAGCAGCACACCTCGGCTAGCGGAGAACAATGAGCAGTTCTTC
many	-	TRBV18	TRBJ1-1	CASSPPLVGVNTEAFF	TGTGCCAGCTCACCACCCCTTGTAGGGGTGAACACTGAAGCTTTCTTT
many	TRBD1	TRBV28	TRBJ1-3	CASSFWTGATIGENTIYF	TGTGCCAGCAGTTTTTGGACAGGGGCGACAATTGGGGAAAACACCATATATTTT
many	-	TRBV6-2/TRBV6-3	TRBJ1-1	CASSAQGAGRAFF	TGTGCCAGCAGTGCTCAAGGGGCCGGGAGGGCTTTCTTT
-	-	TRBV10-3	TRBJ1-1	CAISDQGHTEAFF	TGTGCCATCAGTGATCAGGGTCACACTGAAGCTTTCTTT
many	TRBD1	TRBV10-3	TRBJ1-1	CAIDRGNTEAFF	TGTGCCATCGACAGGGGGAACACTGAAGCTTTCTTT
-	-	TRBV20-1	TRBJ2-7	CSARRGRVFDEQYF	TGCAGTGCTAGGAGGGGGAGGGTGTTCGACGAGCAGTACTTC
many	-	TRBV29-1	TRBJ2-3	CSVGRGQAFPDTQYF	TGCAGCGTTGGTAGGGGCCAAGCCTTCCCAGATACGCAGTATTTT
-	-	TRBV5-4	TRBJ2-7	CASSNNPGGYEQYF	TGTGCCAGCAGCAACAACCCCGGAGGCTACGAGCAGTACTTC
many	-	TRBV27	TRBJ2-2	CASSYLRTRDGGELFF	TGTGCCAGCAGTTATTTAAGAACAAGGGACGGCGGGGAGCTGTTTTTT
few	-	TRBV5-6	TRBJ1-4	CASSNREGSEKLFF	TGTGCCAGCAGCAACCGGGAAGGGAGTGAAAAACTGTTTTTT
many	TRBD2	TRBV28	TRBJ2-7	CASLGASGSSYEQYF	TGTGCCAGTCTAGGGGCTAGCGGGAGCTCCTACGAGCAGTACTTC
many	-	TRBV28	TRBJ2-7	CASSPDPEGEQYF	TGTGCCAGCAGTCCAGACCCCGAGGGGGAGCAGTACTTC
few	TRBD1	TRBV9	TRBJ2-7	CASSVGDRGLYEQYF	TGTGCCAGCAGCGTAGGGGACAGGGGCCTCTACGAGCAGTACTTC
-	-	TRBV5-4	TRBJ2-2	CASSLFRSGNTGELFF	TGTGCCAGCAGCTTGTTTAGGAGCGGGAACACCGGGGAGCTGTTTTTT
many	-	TRBV6-5	TRBJ1-1	CASSSYRTNTEAFF	TGTGCCAGCAGTTCCTACAGAACGAACACTGAAGCTTTCTTT
many	TRBD2	TRBV7-9	TRBJ2-7	CASSFPQFGSGRNEQYF	TGTGCCAGCAGCTTCCCTCAGTTTGGTAGCGGGAGAAACGAGCAGTACTTC
many	TRBD1	TRBV7-9	TRBJ1-2	CASSSRQGRSYGYTF	TGTGCCAGCAGCTCCAGACAGGGGCGATCCTATGGCTACACCTTC
many	-	TRBV29-1	TRBJ2-5	CSGAGGMEETQYF	TGCAGCGGCGCTGGCGGGATGGAAGAGACCCAGTACTTC
many	-	TRBV6-1	TRBJ1-2	CASIEGATYGYTF	TGTGCCAGCATCGAGGGAGCGACCTATGGCTACACCTTC
many	-	TRBV24-1	TRBJ2-1	CATSDRERVAYNEQFF	TGTGCCACCAGTGACAGAGAGCGGGTTGCCTACAATGAGCAGTTCTTC
few	TRBD1	TRBV6-1	TRBJ1-1	CASSQKWTGGLWTEAFF	TGTGCCAGCAGCCAAAAGTGGACAGGGGGCTTGTGGACTGAAGCTTTCTTT
few	TRBD2	TRBV15	TRBJ2-1	CATSRARGSVDEQFF	TGTGCCACCAGCAGAGCCCGCGGGAGCGTCGATGAGCAGTTCTTC
few	-	TRBV10-3	TRBJ1-2	CAISESGQPSYGYTF	TGTGCCATCAGTGAGTCAGGGCAGCCGAGCTATGGCTACACCTTC
-	TRBD2	TRBV2	TRBJ2-2	CARGRGLAGVTGELFF	TGTGCCAGAGGAAGAGGACTAGCGGGAGTCACCGGGGAGCTGTTTTTT
-	-	TRBV25-1	TRBJ1-6	CASKAGASYNSPLHF	TGTGCCAGCAAAGCGGGGGCCTCCTATAATTCACCCCTCCACTTT
few	TRBD2	TRBV3-1	TRBJ2-7	CASSPGRTSGRGEQYF	TGTGCCAGCAGCCCCGGCAGGACTAGCGGGAGGGGCGAGCAGTACTTC
many	-	TRBV7-9	TRBJ1-1	CASSLVGGPDTEAFF	TGTGCCAGCAGCTTAGTTGGGGGGCCAGACACTGAAGCTTTCTTT
few	-	TRBV5-1	TRBJ1-2	CASSLGVSDSGYTF	TGCGCCAGCAGCTTGGGGGTCTCAGACTCTGGCTACACCTTC
many	-	TRBV6-1	TRBJ2-7	CASSSRGSYEQYF	TGTGCCAGCAGCTCCAGGGGCTCCTACGAGCAGTACTTC
many	-	TRBV28	TRBJ1-3	CASSPSDGTGNTIYF	TGTGCCAGCAGCCCCTCAGACGGAACTGGAAACACCATATATTTT
-	TRBD1	TRBV6-1	TRBJ2-2	CASTNRGTGELFF	TGTGCCAGCACCAACAGGGGCACCGGGGAGCTGTTTTTT
few	TRBD2	TRBV18	TRBJ2-1	CASSPFSSGREEQFF	TGTGCCAGCTCACCATTTTCTAGCGGGAGAGAGGAGCAGTTCTTC
many	-	TRBV28	TRBJ2-7	CASSSVTQYF	TGTGCCAGCAGTTCGGTAACGCAGTACTTC
many	-	TRBV7-9	TRBJ1-1	CASSLSTGDHAFF	TGTGCCAGCAGCTTATCGACGGGCGATCATGCTTTCTTT
many	-	TRBV12-3/TRBV12-4	TRBJ2-1	CASSRGDNSYNEQFF	TGTGCCAGCAGCCGAGGGGACAATTCGTACAATGAGCAGTTCTTC
many	-	TRBV7-2	TRBJ2-5	CASSLGGGGETQYF	TGTGCCAGCAGCTTAGGTGGGGGCGGGGAGACCCAGTACTTC
-	-	TRBV29-1	TRBJ1-4	CSVEDPGQGEKLFF	TGCAGCGTTGAAGACCCGGGACAAGGTGAAAAACTGTTTTTT
few	-	TRBV6-1	TRBJ1-5	CASSAPLGYSNQPQHF	TGTGCCAGCAGTGCGCCTCTGGGGTATAGCAATCAGCCCCAGCATTTT